The 12 T cell receptor beta chains below were found in one sample sequenced in a study of CXCR3-negative and CXCR3-positive naive CD8 T cells. Findings of the study overall: More hydrophobic TRB CDR3s were found in CXCR3-positive naive cells than in CXCR3-negative naive cells.

The method, 5' RACE with UMI labels, was used to prepare the TRB cDNA libraries. For each CDR3 protein, TCRdb gives one entry from its re-call of the 5' RACE reads, without DNA. This sample lists tens of thousands of distinct CDR3 sequences; its ten largest clones have around 5%. No antigens are known for them. The sequencing input was naive CXCR3+ CD8+ T cells from blood. The subset is: CD45RO-CCR7+CD27+CD95- naive CD8+ T cells expressing CXCR3 (TNR3+). These receptors all stem from a human donor in good health. Some clones in this sample may be carry-over from other donors' samples.

The gene calls are TRBV7-9 and TRBJ2-2; TCRdb indicates TRBD1, and absent DNA this call remains unverified. CDR1 is SEHNR, CDR2 FQNEAQ, per germline (reference sequence). The length of the CDR3 is 16 residues. The CDR3 sequence: CASTKSGTGLAGELFF.

The chain links TRBV27 to TRBJ1-5. The CDR3 has 12 residues. CDR1 and CDR2 from the germline V gene are MNHEY and SMNVEV (reference sequence). CDR3 in amino acids: CASSSPGQPQHF.

The V and J genes are TRBV5-1 and TRBJ2-7; TCRdb's D gene call, TRBD1, goes unchecked for lack of DNA. This CDR3 has 13 amino acids. Germline lookup yields CDR1 SGHRS and CDR2 YFSETQ. CDR3 amino acids: CASSFEGIDEQYF. The whole variable domain, remainder taken from reference TRBV5-1 and TRBJ2-7, is KAGVTQTPRYLIKTRGQQVTLSCSPISGHRSVSWYQQTPGQGLQFLFEYFSETQRNKGNFPGRFSGRQFSNSRSEMNVSTLELGDSALYLCASSFEGIDEQYFGPGTRLTVT.

This chain connects TRBV4-2 to TRBJ2-7; no DNA is available, so the TRBD2 call from TCRdb remains unchecked. The CDR3 has 16 residues. Germline V gene sequence: CDR1 LGHNA, CDR2 YNFKEQ. CDR3 loop: CASSQDRGGVSYEQYF.

This sequence joins TRBV5-1 and TRBJ2-2; the TRBD1 assignment by TCRdb is unverifiable without DNA. The CDR3 sequence is 15 residues long. Germline V CDR1 and CDR2: SGHRS, YFSETQ. The CDR3 spells CASSWRDSYTGELFF.

The V and J genes are TRBV6-5 and TRBJ1-3. Germline V gives CDR1 MNHEY, CDR2 SVGAGI. The CDR3 runs to 14 residues. The CDR3 is CASKLRLVGNTIYF.

The chain links TRBV7-8 to TRBJ2-7; TCRdb's assignment of TRBD2 cannot be checked, as there is no DNA. The CDR3 extends over 13 amino acids. Germline V lookup: CDR1 SGHVS, CDR2 FQNEAQ. The CDR3 protein is CASSEGLAAEQYF. Full variable domain (remainder filled in from reference TRBV7-8 and TRBJ2-7): GAGVSQSPRYKVAKRGQDVALRCDPISGHVSLFWYQQALGQGPEFLTYFQNEAQLDKSGLPSDRFFAERPEGSVSTLKIQRTQQEDSAVYLCASSEGLAAEQYFGPGTRLTVT.

The chain combines TRBV12-3 or TRBV12-4 with TRBJ2-5. CDR3 length: 13 amino acids. CDR3 sequence reads: CASSFANQETQYF.

The CDR3 reads CSVRTNTEAFF. V gene TRBV29-1 combines with J gene TRBJ1-1. The length of the CDR3 is 11 residues. Germline V gives CDR1 SQVTM, CDR2 ANQGSEA.

The chain links TRBV7-8 to TRBJ1-2; TCRdb picks TRBD1, but there is no DNA to check that call. CDR3 length: 11 residues. The germline V gene has CDR1 SGHVS and CDR2 FQNEAQ. The CDR3 loop reads CASSLTGDYTF.

The chain links TRBV20-1 to TRBJ2-1; lacking DNA, the TRBD2 call made by TCRdb goes unchecked. Per germline, CDR1 DFQATT and CDR2 SNEGSKA (reference sequence). The CDR3 spans 14 residues. CDR3 loop: CSARGAGEYNEQFF.

V usage is TRBV2 and J usage is TRBJ2-1; TCRdb lists TRBD2, though no DNA is available to test this call. This CDR3 has 14 amino acids. Germline lookup yields CDR1 SNHLY and CDR2 FYNNEI. The CDR3 loop is CASSEAVGWDEQFF.